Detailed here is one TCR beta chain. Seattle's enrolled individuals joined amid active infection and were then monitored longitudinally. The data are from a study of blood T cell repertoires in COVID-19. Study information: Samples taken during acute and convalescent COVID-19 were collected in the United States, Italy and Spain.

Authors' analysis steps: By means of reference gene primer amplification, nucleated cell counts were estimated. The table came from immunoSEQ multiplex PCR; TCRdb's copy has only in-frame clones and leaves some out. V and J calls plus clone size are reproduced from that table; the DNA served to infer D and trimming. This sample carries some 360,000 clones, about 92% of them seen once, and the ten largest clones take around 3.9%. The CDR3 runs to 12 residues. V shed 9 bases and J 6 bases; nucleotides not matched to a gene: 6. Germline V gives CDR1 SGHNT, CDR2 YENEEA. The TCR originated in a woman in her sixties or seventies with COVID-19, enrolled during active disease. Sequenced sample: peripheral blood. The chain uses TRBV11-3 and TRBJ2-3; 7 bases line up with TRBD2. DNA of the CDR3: TGTGCCAGTGCCCGGGGGGATGATACGCAGTATTTT. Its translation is CASARGDDTQYF.